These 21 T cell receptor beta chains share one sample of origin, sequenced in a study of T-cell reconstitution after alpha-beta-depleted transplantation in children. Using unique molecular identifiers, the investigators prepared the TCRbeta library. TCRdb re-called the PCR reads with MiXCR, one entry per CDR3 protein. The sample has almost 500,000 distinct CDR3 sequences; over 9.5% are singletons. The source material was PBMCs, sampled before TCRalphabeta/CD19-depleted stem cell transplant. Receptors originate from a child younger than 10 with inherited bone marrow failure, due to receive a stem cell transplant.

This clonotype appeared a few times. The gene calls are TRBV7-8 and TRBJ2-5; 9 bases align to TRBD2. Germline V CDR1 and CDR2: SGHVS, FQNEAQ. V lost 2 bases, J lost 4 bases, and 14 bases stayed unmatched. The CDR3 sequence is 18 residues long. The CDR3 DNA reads TGTGCCAGCAGCTTATATCTCGTGCGGGAGGGCCATTTAGAGACCCAGTACTTC. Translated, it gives CASSLYLVREGHLETQYF. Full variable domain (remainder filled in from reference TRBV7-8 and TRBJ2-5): GAGVSQSPRYKVAKRGQDVALRCDPISGHVSLFWYQQALGQGPEFLTYFQNEAQLDKSGLPSDRFFAERPEGSVSTLKIQRTQQEDSAVYLCASSLYLVREGHLETQYFGPGTRLLVL.

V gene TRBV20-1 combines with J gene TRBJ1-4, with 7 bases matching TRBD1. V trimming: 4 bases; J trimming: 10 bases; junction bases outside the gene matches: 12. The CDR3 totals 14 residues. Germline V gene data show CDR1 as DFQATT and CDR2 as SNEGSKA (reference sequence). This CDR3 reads CSATDPTGSSKLFF. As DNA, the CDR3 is TGCAGTGCTACGGACCCGACAGGGTCTTCAAAACTGTTTTTT.

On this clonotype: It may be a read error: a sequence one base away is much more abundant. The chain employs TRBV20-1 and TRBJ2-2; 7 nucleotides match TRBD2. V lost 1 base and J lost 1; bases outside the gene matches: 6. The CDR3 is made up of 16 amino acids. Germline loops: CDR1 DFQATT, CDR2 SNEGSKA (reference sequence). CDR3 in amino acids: CSARVPLAENTGELFF. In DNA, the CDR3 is TGCAGTGCTAGAGTCCCGCTAGCGGAGAACACCGGGGAGCTGTTTTTT.

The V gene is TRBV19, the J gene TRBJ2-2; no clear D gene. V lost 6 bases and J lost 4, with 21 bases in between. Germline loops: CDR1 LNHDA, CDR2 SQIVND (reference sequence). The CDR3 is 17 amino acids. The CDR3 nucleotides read TGTGCCAGTAGGCCTTATCCCCCGTGGAGAAGCACCGGGGAGCTGTTTTTT. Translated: CASRPYPPWRSTGELFF.

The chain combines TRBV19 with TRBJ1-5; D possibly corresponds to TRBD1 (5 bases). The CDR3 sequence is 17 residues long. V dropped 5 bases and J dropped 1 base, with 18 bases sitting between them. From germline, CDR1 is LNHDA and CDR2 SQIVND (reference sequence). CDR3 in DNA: TGTGCCAGTAGTGGCCCCACCGGGACTTTAAGCAATCAGCCCCAGCATTTT. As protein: CASSGPTGTLSNQPQHF.

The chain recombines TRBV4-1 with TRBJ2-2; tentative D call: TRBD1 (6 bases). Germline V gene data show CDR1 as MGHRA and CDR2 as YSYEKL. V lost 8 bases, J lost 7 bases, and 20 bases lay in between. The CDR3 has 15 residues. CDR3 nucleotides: TGCGCCAGCCTTCAGTCCCAGGGGAAGATCGGGGAGCTGTTTTTT. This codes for CASLQSQGKIGELFF.

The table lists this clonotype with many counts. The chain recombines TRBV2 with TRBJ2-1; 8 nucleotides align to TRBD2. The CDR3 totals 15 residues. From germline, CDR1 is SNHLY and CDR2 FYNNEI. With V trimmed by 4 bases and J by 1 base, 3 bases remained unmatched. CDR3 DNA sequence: TGTGCCAGCAGTGGTCTAGCGGGTTCCTACAATGAGCAGTTCTTC. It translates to CASSGLAGSYNEQFF.

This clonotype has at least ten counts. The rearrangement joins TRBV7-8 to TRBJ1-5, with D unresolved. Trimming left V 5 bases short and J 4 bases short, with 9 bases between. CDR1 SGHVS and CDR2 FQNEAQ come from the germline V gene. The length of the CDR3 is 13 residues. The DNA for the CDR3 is TGTGCCAGCAGCGCCGGAGCTAATCAGCCCCAGCATTTT. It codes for CASSAGANQPQHF.

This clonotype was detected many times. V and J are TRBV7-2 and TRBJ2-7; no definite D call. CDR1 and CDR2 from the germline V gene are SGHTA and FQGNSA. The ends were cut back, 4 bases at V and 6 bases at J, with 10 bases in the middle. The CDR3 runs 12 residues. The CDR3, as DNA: TGTGCCAGCAGCTACCAGCTACCCGAGCAGTACTTC. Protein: CASSYQLPEQYF.

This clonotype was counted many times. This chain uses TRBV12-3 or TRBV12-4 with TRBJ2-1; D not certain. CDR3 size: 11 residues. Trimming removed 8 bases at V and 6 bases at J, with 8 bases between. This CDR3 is CASLRVNEQFF. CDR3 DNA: TGTGCCAGCTTACGGGTCAATGAGCAGTTCTTC.

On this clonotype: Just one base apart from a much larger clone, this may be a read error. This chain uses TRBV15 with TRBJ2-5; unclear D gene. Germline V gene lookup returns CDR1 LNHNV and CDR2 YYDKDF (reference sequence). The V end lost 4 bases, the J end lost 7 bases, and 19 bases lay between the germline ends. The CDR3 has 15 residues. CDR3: CATSTLRRVFGTQYF. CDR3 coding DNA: TGTGCCACCAGCACCCTCCGAAGGGTATTTGGGACCCAGTACTTC.

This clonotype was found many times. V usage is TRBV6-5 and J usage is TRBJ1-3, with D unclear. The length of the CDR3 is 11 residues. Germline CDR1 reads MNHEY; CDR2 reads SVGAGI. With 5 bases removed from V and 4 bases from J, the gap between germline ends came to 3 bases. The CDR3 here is CASSQGNTIYF. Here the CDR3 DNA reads TGTGCCAGCAGTCAGGGAAACACCATATATTTT.

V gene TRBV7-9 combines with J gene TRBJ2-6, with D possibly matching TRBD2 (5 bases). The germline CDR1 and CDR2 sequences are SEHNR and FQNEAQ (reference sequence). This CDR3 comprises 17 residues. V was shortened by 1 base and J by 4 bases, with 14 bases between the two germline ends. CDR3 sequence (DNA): TGTGCCAGCAGCTTAGATCGGGGATTGAGAGGGGCCAACGTCCTGACTTTC. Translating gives CASSLDRGLRGANVLTF.

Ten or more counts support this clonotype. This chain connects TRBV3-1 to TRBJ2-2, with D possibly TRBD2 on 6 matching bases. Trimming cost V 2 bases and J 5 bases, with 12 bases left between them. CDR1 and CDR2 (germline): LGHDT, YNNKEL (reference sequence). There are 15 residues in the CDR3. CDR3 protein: CASSQMLGGTGELFF. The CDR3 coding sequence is TGTGCCAGCAGCCAAATGTTGGGGGGAACCGGGGAGCTGTTTTTT.

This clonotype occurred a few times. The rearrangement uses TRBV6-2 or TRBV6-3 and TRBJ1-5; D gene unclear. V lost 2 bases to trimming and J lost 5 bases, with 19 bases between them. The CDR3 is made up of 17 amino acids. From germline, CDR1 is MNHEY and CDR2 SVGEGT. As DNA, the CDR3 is TGTGCCAGCAGTTACCATATAGGCGACGAGTGGGATCAGCCCCAGCATTTT. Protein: CASSYHIGDEWDQPQHF.

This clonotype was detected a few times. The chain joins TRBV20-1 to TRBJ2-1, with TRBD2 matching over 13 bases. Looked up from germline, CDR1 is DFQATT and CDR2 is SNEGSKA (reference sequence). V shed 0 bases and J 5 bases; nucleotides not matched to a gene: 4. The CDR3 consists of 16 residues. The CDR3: CSARDSTSGGDNEQFF. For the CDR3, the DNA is TGCAGTGCTAGAGATTCAACTAGCGGGGGGGACAATGAGCAGTTCTTC.

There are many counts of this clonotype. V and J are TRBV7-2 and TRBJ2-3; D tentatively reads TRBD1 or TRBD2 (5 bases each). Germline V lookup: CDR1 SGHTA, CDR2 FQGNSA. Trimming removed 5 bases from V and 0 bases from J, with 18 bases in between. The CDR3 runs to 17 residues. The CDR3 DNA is TGTGCCAGCAGCCCCGTCCCAGGGACGGGAAGCACAGATACGCAGTATTTT. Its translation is CASSPVPGTGSTDTQYF.

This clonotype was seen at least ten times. CDR3 loop: CAISESGGRAGELFF. CDR3 nucleotides: TGTGCCATCAGTGAGTCGGGAGGACGGGCCGGGGAGCTGTTTTTT. The chain couples TRBV10-3 to TRBJ2-2, with D possibly being TRBD2 (6 bases). The V and J ends lost 0 bases and 6 bases respectively, with 11 bases between them. The CDR3 runs to 15 residues. The germline CDR1 and CDR2 sequences are ENHRY and SYGVKD.

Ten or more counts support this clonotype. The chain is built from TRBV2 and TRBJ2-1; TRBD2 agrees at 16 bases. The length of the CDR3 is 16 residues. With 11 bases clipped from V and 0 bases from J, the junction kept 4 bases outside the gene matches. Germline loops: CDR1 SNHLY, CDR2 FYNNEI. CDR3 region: CASGTSGRASYNEQFF. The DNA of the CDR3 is TGTGCCTCCGGGACTAGCGGGAGGGCCTCCTACAATGAGCAGTTCTTC.

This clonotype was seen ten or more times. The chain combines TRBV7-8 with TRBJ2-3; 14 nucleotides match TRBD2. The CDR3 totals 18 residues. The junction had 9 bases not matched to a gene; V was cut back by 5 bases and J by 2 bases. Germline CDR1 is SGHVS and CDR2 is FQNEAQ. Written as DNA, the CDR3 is TGTGCCAGCAGCCCAAGACTAGCGGGAGGGCCCCCCACAGATACGCAGTATTTT. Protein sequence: CASSPRLAGGPPTDTQYF.

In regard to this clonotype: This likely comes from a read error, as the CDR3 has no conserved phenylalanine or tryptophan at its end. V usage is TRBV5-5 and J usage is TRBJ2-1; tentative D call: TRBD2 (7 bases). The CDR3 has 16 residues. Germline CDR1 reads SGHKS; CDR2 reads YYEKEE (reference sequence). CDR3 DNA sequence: TGTGCCAGCGGCTTGGGGGGGCTGTTAACCTACAATGAGCAGTTCCTC. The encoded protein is CASGLGGLLTYNEQFL.